This note documents a single T cell receptor beta chain sequence. Its specificity is unknown. Sequencing used immunoSEQ multiplex PCR; TCRdb keeps in-frame clones, though not all of them. Of 60,000 or so clones listed, over 55% are singletons. This sample was included in a study of T cell clones after liver transplantation. Background on the study: In this trial, immunosuppression withdrawal was attempted within 2 years of liver transplant. A pre-transplant mixed lymphocyte reaction with TCRbeta sequencing defined graft-donor-reactive clones followed in post-transplant blood.

Trimming left V 3 bases short and J 0 bases short, with 5 bases between. This CDR3 is 13 amino acids long. Germline V lookup: CDR1 SGHNT, CDR2 YYREEE (reference sequence). Study results and caveats: Donor-reactive sequences fell more than third party-reactive ones, suggesting partial deletion.

This chain uses TRBV5-4 with TRBJ2-3, with D unclear. The receptor's source is a human donor who received a liver transplant. Sequenced material: CD4+ T cells from blood, taken before liver transplant. As DNA, the CDR3 is TGTGCCAGCAGCTCCGGTAGCACAGATACGCAGTATTTT. Translation: CASSSGSTDTQYF.